The clone carrying this T cell receptor beta chain was detected only a few times. What it binds is not known. Trimming pared 5 bases from V and 2 bases from J, leaving 15 bases between. There are 15 residues in the CDR3. Germline CDR1 and CDR2: SGHTA and FQGNSA. This entry comes from a study of blood T cells in healthy people across ages. Study-level points and caveats: Investigators treated diversity estimates from one million T cells as underestimates.

A sample-barcoded 5' primer and a J-beta primer mix were used in a second PCR of roughly 7 to 11 cycles. Each CDR3 protein is one row after TCRdb ran MiXCR on the 5' RACE reads. The sample includes 1,800,000 or so distinct CDR3 sequences, about two fifths of them seen just once. Input material: blood. This TCR derives from a human donor in good health. The rearrangement links TRBV7-2 to TRBJ1-2; TRBD1 might be the D (5 bases). This CDR3 reads CASSLGTADNYGYTF. CDR3 nucleotide sequence: TGTGCCAGCAGCCTAGGGACGGCGGACAACTATGGCTACACCTTC.